This T cell receptor beta chain was obtained from a study of cytomegalovirus exposure and HLA in healthy donors. Both 60 Vbeta primers and 13 Jbeta primers went into the PCR. Here immunoSEQ multiplex PCR was the method, and the copy in TCRdb shows in-frame clones only, minus some. The sample includes about 77,000 clones. To note about this clone: Its target is unknown.

General study results and limits: Prior analysis indicated that the majority of TCR beta V segments exhibited productivity approximately 90% or approximately 30% of the time. The sole available immune exposure information was CMV serostatus. By a later analysis, the bulk of CMV-associated TCR beta chains appeared HLA-restricted.

V was clipped by 3 bases and J by 3 bases; unmatched bases: 6. Germline values: CDR1 MGHRA, CDR2 YSYEKL. This CDR3 has 16 residues. The TCR sequence derives from a man aged 45-60 years in good health and CMV-seropositive. Sequencing used PBMCs. The chain links TRBV4-1 to TRBJ2-2; 8 nucleotides match TRBD1. The CDR3 here is CASSQTGQVYTGELFF. The CDR3 DNA reads as TGCGCCAGCAGCCAGACGGGACAGGTGTACACCGGGGAGCTGTTTTTT.